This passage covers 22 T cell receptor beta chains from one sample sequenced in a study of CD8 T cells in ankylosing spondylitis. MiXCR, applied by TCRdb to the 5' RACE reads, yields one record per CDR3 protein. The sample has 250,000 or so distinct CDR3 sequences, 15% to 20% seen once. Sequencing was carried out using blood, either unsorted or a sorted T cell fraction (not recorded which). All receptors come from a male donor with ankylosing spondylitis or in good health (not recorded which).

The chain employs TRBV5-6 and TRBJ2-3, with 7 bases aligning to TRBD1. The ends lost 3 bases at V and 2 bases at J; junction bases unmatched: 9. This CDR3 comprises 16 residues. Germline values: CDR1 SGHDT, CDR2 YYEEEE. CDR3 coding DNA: TGTGCCAGCAGCTCGCCGGTGGGGACAGCCACAGATACGCAGTATTTT. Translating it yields CASSSPVGTATDTQYF.

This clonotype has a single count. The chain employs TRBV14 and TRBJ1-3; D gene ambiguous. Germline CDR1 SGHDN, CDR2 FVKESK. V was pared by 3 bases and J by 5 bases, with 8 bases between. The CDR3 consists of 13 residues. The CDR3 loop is CASSHPERNTIYF. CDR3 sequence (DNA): TGTGCCAGCAGCCACCCGGAGAGAAACACCATATATTTT.

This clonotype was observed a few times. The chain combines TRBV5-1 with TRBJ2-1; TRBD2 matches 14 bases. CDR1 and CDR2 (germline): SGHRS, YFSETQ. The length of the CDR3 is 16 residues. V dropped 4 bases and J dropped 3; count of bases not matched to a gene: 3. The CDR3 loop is CASSKGLAGVYNEQFF. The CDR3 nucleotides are TGCGCCAGCAGCAAGGGACTAGCGGGAGTCTACAATGAGCAGTTCTTC.

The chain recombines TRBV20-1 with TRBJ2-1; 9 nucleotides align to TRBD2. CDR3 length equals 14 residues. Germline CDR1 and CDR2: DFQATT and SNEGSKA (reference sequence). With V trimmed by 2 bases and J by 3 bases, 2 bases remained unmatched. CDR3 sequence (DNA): TGCAGTGCTAGATTAGCGGGAGTCTACAATGAGCAGTTCTTC. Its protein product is CSARLAGVYNEQFF.

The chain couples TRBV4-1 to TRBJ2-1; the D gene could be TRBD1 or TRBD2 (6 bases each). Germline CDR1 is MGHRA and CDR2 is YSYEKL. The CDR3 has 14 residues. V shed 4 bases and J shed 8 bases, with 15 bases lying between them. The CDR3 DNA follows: TGCGCCAGCAGCCCCCCCTTAGGGGGGTATGAGCAGTTCTTC. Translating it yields CASSPPLGGYEQFF.

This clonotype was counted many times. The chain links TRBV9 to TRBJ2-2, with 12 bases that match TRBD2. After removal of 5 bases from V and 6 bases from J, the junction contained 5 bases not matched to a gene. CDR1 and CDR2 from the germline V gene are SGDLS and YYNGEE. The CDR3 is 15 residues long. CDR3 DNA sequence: TGTGCCAGCAGTGTCGGACTAGCGGGATCCGGGGAGCTGTTTTTT. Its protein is CASSVGLAGSGELFF.

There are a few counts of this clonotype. This CDR3 reads CSVEGSVGSRTGYGYTF. CDR3 nucleotide sequence: TGCAGCGTTGAAGGTTCTGTGGGGAGTAGGACTGGCTATGGCTACACCTTC. J is TRBJ1-2 and V is TRBV29-1; D remains unclear. Trimming shortened V by 1 base and J by 4 bases, and 22 bases separated the two germline ends. Germline values: CDR1 SQVTM, CDR2 ANQGSEA. The CDR3 runs to 17 residues.

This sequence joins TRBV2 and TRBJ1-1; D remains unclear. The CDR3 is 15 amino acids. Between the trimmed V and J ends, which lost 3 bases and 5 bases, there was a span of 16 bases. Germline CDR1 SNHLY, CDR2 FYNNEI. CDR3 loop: CASSDLGGVLTEAFF. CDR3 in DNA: TGTGCCAGCAGTGATTTGGGCGGGGTTTTAACTGAAGCTTTCTTT.

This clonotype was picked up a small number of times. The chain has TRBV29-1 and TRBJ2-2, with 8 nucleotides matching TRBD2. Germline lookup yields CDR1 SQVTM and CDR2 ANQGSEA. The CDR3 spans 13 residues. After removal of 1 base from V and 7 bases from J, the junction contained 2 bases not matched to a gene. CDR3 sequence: CSVEAGGGGELFF. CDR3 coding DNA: TGCAGCGTTGAAGCGGGAGGGGGCGGGGAGCTGTTTTTT.

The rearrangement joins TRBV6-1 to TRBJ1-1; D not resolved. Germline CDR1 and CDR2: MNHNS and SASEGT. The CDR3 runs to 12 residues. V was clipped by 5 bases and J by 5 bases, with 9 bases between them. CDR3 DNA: TGTGCCAGCAGTCCCGCCGGGACTGAAGCTTTCTTT. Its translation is CASSPAGTEAFF.

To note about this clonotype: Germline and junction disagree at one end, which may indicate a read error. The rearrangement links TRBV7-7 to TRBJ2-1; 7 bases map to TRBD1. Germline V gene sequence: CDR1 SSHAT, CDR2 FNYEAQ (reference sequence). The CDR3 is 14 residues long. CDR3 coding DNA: TGTGCTAGCAGCCCAGAACAGGGGCGGCATGAGCAGTTCTTC. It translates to CASSPEQGRHEQFF.

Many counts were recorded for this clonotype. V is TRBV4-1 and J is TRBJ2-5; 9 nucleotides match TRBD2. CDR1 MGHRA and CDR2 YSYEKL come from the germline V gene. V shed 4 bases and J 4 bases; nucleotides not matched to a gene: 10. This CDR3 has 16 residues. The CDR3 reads CASSPRVAGVRETQYF. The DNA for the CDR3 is TGCGCCAGCAGCCCCCGAGTAGCGGGAGTTAGAGAGACCCAGTACTTC.

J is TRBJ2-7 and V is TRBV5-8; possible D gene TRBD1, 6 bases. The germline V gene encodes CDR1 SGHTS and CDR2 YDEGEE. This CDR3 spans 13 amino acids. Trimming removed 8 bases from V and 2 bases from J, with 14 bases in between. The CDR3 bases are TGTGCCAGGGGCCCCGGACAGCCCTACGAGCAGTACTTC. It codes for CARGPGQPYEQYF.

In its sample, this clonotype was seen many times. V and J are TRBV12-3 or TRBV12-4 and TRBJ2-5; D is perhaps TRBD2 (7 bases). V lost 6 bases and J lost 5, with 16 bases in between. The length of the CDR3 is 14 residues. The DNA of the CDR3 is TGTGCCAGCAGCCCTCAGGGGCGGGAGGAGACCCAGTACTTC. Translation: CASSPQGREETQYF.

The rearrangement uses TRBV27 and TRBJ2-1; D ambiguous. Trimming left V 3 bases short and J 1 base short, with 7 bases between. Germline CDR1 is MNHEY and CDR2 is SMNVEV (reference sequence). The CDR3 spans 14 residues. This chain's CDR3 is CASSFLHSYNEQFF. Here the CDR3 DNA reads TGTGCCAGCAGTTTCCTCCATTCCTACAATGAGCAGTTCTTC.

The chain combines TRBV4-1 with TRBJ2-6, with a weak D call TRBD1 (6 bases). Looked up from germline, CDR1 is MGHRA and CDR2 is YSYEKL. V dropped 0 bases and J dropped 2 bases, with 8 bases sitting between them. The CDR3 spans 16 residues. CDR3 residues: CASSQEGATGANVLTF. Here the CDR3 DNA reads TGCGCCAGCAGCCAAGAGGGGGCGACTGGGGCCAACGTCCTGACTTTC.

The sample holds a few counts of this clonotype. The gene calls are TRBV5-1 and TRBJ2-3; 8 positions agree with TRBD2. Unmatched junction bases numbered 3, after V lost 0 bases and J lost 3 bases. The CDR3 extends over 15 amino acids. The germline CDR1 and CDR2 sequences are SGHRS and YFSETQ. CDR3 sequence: CASSLVGLATDTQYF. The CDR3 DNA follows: TGCGCCAGCAGCTTGGTTGGACTAGCAACAGATACGCAGTATTTT.

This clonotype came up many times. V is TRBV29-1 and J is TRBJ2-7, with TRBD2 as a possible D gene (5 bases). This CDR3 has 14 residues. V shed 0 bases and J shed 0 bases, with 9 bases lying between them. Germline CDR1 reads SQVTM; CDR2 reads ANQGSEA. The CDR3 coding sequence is TGCAGCGTTGAAGATGAGGGAAGCTCCTACGAGCAGTACTTC. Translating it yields CSVEDEGSSYEQYF.

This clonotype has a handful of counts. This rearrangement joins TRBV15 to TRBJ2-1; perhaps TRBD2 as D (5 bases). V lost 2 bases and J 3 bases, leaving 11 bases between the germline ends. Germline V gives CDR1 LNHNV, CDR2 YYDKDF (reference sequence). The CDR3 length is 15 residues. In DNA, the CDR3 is TGTGCCACCAGCAGAACCGACTACTTCTACAATGAGCAGTTCTTC. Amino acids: CATSRTDYFYNEQFF.

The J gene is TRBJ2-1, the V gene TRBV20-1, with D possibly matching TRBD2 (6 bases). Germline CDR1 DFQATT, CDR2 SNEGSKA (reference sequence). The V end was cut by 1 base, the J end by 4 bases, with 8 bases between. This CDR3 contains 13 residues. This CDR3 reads CSARVEGYNEQFF. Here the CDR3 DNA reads TGCAGTGCTAGAGTGGAGGGTTACAATGAGCAGTTCTTC.

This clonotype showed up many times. The CDR3 loop is CASSEGTGEETQYF. The CDR3 DNA is TGTGCCAGCAGTGAAGGGACAGGGGAAGAGACCCAGTACTTC. The chain links TRBV27 to TRBJ2-5, with 10 bases fitting TRBD1. Per germline, CDR1 MNHEY and CDR2 SMNVEV (reference sequence). The trim removed 5 bases at V and 3 bases at J, leaving 3 bases unmatched. There are 14 residues in the CDR3.

CDR3 loop: CASSYRTGSRPYEQYF. The CDR3 bases are TGTGCCAGCAGTTACCGGACAGGGAGTCGCCCCTACGAGCAGTACTTC. The chain has TRBV6-5 and TRBJ2-7, with 8 bases that match TRBD1. Germline V lookup: CDR1 MNHEY, CDR2 SVGAGI. V trimming: 2 bases; J trimming: 2 bases; junction bases outside the gene matches: 8. The CDR3 is 16 residues long.